This is a list of T cell receptor beta chains from one sample in a study of blood T cell repertoires in COVID-19. The data were produced by immunoSEQ multiplex PCR, yet TCRdb's version contains in-frame clones alone and is incomplete. This sample has 65,000 or so clones, with roughly 90% found just once. Sequencing was carried out using peripheral blood. These TCRs come from a man between 60 and 70 years old with acute or convalescent COVID-19. Both conserved end residues are part of each CDR3. A D gene is named only where the DNA matches it firmly. Rows give clone size only sometimes, using once, few, many, or a class for an expanded clone.

cdr3_aa	cdr3_nt	d_call	v_call	j_call	clone_size
CASSYYTGPTYEQFF	TGTGCCAGCAGTTACTACACAGGCCCCACCTATGAGCAGTTCTTC	NA	TRBV6-5	TRBJ2-1	few
CASSYAGKGTEAFF	TGTGCCAGCAGTTACGCGGGGAAGGGCACTGAAGCTTTCTTT	NA	TRBV6-6	TRBJ1-1	NA
CASTFDRGTDTQYF	TGTGCCAGCACCTTCGACAGGGGAACAGATACGCAGTATTTT	TRBD1	TRBV5-8	TRBJ2-3	NA
CASSAEYRTGGYYGYTF	TGTGCCAGTAGTGCAGAATACAGGACAGGGGGCTACTATGGCTACACCTTC	TRBD1	TRBV19	TRBJ1-2	NA
CASSGPGQGLVTGELFF	TGTGCCAGCAGCGGGCCGGGACAGGGGTTGGTAACCGGGGAGCTGTTTTTT	TRBD1	TRBV5-6	TRBJ2-2	NA
CASSPIGLITDTQYF	TGTGCCAGCTCACCGATAGGACTGATCACAGATACGCAGTATTTT	NA	TRBV18	TRBJ2-3	once
CASKRSGTGVVNTEAFF	TGTGCCAGTAAGAGAAGTGGGACAGGGGTTGTAAACACTGAAGCTTTCTTT	TRBD1	TRBV19	TRBJ1-1	NA
CASSSGGEATDTQYF	TGTGCCAGCAGTTCCGGCGGAGAAGCCACAGATACGCAGTATTTT	NA	TRBV6-6	TRBJ2-3	NA
CASSPRTGSGQPQHF	TGCGCCAGCAGCCCCCGGACAGGGAGCGGTCAGCCCCAGCATTTT	TRBD1	TRBV10-2	TRBJ1-5	NA
CASSFGTGTYEQYF	TGTGCCAGCAGCTTCGGCACAGGGACCTACGAGCAGTACTTC	NA	TRBV7-9	TRBJ2-7	NA
CASSPLTGDFYEQYF	TGTGCCAGCTCACCACTGACAGGGGATTTCTACGAGCAGTACTTC	TRBD1	TRBV18	TRBJ2-7	NA
CASSLEGGRSTDTQYF	TGTGCCAGCAGCTTAGAAGGGGGTCGAAGCACAGATACGCAGTATTTT	NA	TRBV7-9	TRBJ2-3	few
CASSLTPGSQHF	TGTGCCAGCAGCTTAACCCCGGGGTCCCAGCATTTT	NA	TRBV7-2	TRBJ1-5	NA
CASSPTADYGYTF	TGTGCCAGCTCACCAACGGCGGACTATGGCTACACCTTC	NA	TRBV18	TRBJ1-2	NA
CASSQGQGNYEQYF	TGCGCCAGCAGCCAGGGACAGGGAAACTACGAGCAGTACTTC	TRBD1	TRBV4-1	TRBJ2-7	NA
CASSPAAYGYTF	TGTGCCAGCAGTCCAGCGGCTTATGGCTACACCTTC	NA	TRBV2	TRBJ1-2	few